This TCR beta chain derives from a study of T cell responses to AZD1222 COVID-19 vaccine. Findings and limits, study-wide: Reportedly, nearly half the spike-specific TCRs target unmutated variant regions. Most donors were white British and more were female, and clonal diversity was possibly underestimated.

CDR3 length: 13 residues. Per the germline V gene, CDR1 is ENHRY and CDR2 is SYGVKD. V shed 3 bases and J shed 7 bases, with 9 bases lying between them. With regard to this clone: Its antigen is not known.

The protocol was immunoSEQ multiplex PCR, while the TCRdb copy is restricted to in-frame clones and leaves out a portion. The repertoire holds 130,000 or so clones, with 90% to 95% as singletons. The sequence derives from an adult in good health. This rearrangement joins TRBV10-3 to TRBJ2-2; D remains unclear. The source was peripheral blood, collected on day 0 of AZD1222 vaccination. CDR3 sequence reads: CAISEGMGGELFF. Written as DNA, the CDR3 is TGTGCCATCAGTGAAGGGATGGGCGGGGAGCTGTTTTTT.